One TCR beta chain is described in this entry. This entry is derived from a study of type 1 and type 2 diabetes patients. Study-wide background: The cohort mixed type 1 diabetes, type 2 diabetes and nondiabetic donors.

The PCR template was genomic DNA. Amplification of the beta chain CDR3 used 30 forward and 13 reverse multiplex primers. TCRdb independently ran MiXCR on the multiplex PCR reads; one entry per CDR3 protein. The sample yields 250,000 or so distinct CDR3 sequences, roughly 44% seen once. The CDR3 length is 15 residues. V lost 3 bases and J lost 4; bases outside the gene matches: 8. The sample was peripheral blood mononuclear cells (PBMCs). This sequence was found in a man in his late teens or twenties with type 2 diabetes. This chain uses TRBV12-3 or TRBV12-4 with TRBJ1-2, with 7 bases lining up with TRBD1. The CDR3 DNA follows: TGTGCCAGCAGTTTCGGGGCAGGGGGGATCTATGGCTACACCTTC. Its translation is CASSFGAGGIYGYTF.